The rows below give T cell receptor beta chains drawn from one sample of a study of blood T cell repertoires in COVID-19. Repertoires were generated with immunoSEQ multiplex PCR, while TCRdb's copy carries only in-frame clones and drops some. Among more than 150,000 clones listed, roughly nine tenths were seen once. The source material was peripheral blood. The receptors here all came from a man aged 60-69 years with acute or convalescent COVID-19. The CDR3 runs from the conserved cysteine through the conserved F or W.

CDR3aa: CASSLRTGLAGSRSYEQYF
v_gene: TRBV14
j_gene: TRBJ2-7

CDR3aa: CASSLGSYGYTF
v_gene: TRBV12-3/TRBV12-4
j_gene: TRBJ1-2

CDR3aa: CASSLGGRDRTERGEQYF
v_gene: TRBV5-1
j_gene: TRBJ2-7

CDR3aa: CASSFRGQDGYTF
v_gene: TRBV27
j_gene: TRBJ1-2

CDR3aa: CASSQCRGGALGRANYGYTF
v_gene: TRBV23-1
j_gene: TRBJ1-2

CDR3aa: CASGFERARGLNIAVNTEAFF
v_gene: TRBV12-5
j_gene: TRBJ1-1

CDR3aa: CASSLFLSGGRGRYEQYF
v_gene: TRBV28
j_gene: TRBJ2-7

CDR3aa: CASSTAGAEKLFF
v_gene: TRBV3-1/TRBV3-2
j_gene: TRBJ1-4

CDR3aa: CASSSAGAGGNTIYF
v_gene: TRBV13
j_gene: TRBJ1-3

CDR3aa: CASRIGGLRNTEAFF
v_gene: TRBV5-1
j_gene: TRBJ1-1

CDR3aa: CASSQETIKQFF
v_gene: TRBV3-1/TRBV3-2
j_gene: TRBJ2-1

CDR3aa: CASRTTRTALSSYNEQFF
v_gene: TRBV19
j_gene: TRBJ2-1

CDR3aa: CASSAPGGGYNEQFF
v_gene: TRBV25-1
j_gene: TRBJ2-1

CDR3aa: CASRPQGGDGYTF
v_gene: TRBV12-3/TRBV12-4
j_gene: TRBJ1-2

CDR3aa: CASSLELGMDTQYF
v_gene: TRBV5-1
j_gene: TRBJ2-3

CDR3aa: CASSVTGPNTEAFF
v_gene: TRBV2
j_gene: TRBJ1-1

CDR3aa: CASSQSPGQKAYGYTF
v_gene: TRBV3-1/TRBV3-2
j_gene: TRBJ1-2

CDR3aa: CASSFGAIYPYEQYF
v_gene: TRBV5-1
j_gene: TRBJ2-7

CDR3aa: CATRDRMTDGELFF
v_gene: TRBV6-5
j_gene: TRBJ2-2

CDR3aa: CASSLELVTGIHEQYF
v_gene: TRBV5-1
j_gene: TRBJ2-7

CDR3aa: CASSRQGQDQPQHF
v_gene: TRBV18
j_gene: TRBJ1-5

CDR3aa: CASSNRGQDYGYTF
v_gene: TRBV6-1
j_gene: TRBJ1-2

CDR3aa: CASSDSENEKLFF
v_gene: TRBV10-1
j_gene: TRBJ1-4

CDR3aa: CASRGGHEVYGYTF
v_gene: TRBV2
j_gene: TRBJ1-2

CDR3aa: CASSLQGARTDTQYF
v_gene: TRBV5-6
j_gene: TRBJ2-3

CDR3aa: CATSDRTGSPDTQYF
v_gene: TRBV24-1
j_gene: TRBJ2-3

CDR3aa: CASSVGSGKANYGYTF
v_gene: TRBV9
j_gene: TRBJ1-2

CDR3aa: CASSQDFFDSLERGKLFF
v_gene: TRBV3-1/TRBV3-2
j_gene: TRBJ1-4

CDR3aa: CASSLTDGDQPQHF
v_gene: TRBV18
j_gene: TRBJ1-5

CDR3aa: CASSSWTGKAIGYTF
v_gene: TRBV5-6
j_gene: TRBJ1-2

CDR3aa: CARGRGRNTEAFF
v_gene: TRBV6-5
j_gene: TRBJ1-1

CDR3aa: CASSLVMTGDHNSPLHF
v_gene: TRBV27
j_gene: TRBJ1-6

CDR3aa: CASSEALTVAKNIQYF
v_gene: TRBV6-1
j_gene: TRBJ2-4

CDR3aa: CASSKENTIYF
v_gene: TRBV10-1
j_gene: TRBJ1-3

CDR3aa: CASSQDGGGGVEAFF
v_gene: TRBV4-1
j_gene: TRBJ1-1

CDR3aa: CASSHRGIPPYEQYF
v_gene: TRBV7-8
j_gene: TRBJ2-7

CDR3aa: CASSIMTGEAFF
v_gene: TRBV19
j_gene: TRBJ1-1

CDR3aa: CASSETGNQPQHF
v_gene: TRBV7-9
j_gene: TRBJ1-5

CDR3aa: CASSKTGRSSYEQYF
v_gene: TRBV5-6
j_gene: TRBJ2-7

CDR3aa: CSASEDRRSRNTF
v_gene: TRBV20-1
j_gene: TRBJ1-2

CDR3aa: CAIKEVGRDTEAFF
v_gene: TRBV7-9
j_gene: TRBJ1-1

CDR3aa: CASSDSGTGLPSPNNEQFF
v_gene: TRBV6-4
j_gene: TRBJ2-1

CDR3aa: CASSETGTDTGELFF
v_gene: TRBV5-6
j_gene: TRBJ2-2

CDR3aa: CASSINPDREAFF
v_gene: TRBV19
j_gene: TRBJ1-1

CDR3aa: CASSATSGVDTQYF
v_gene: TRBV5-1
j_gene: TRBJ2-3

CDR3aa: CASSQNRGRAKTQYF
v_gene: TRBV5-6
j_gene: TRBJ2-5

CDR3aa: CAISESPGNQPQHF
v_gene: TRBV10-3
j_gene: TRBJ1-5

CDR3aa: CASSGGLAGVGNIQYF
v_gene: TRBV5-4
j_gene: TRBJ2-4

CDR3aa: CASSLVGTDTQYF
v_gene: TRBV5-1
j_gene: TRBJ2-3

CDR3aa: CASGGDGGAGQPQHF
v_gene: TRBV2
j_gene: TRBJ1-5

CDR3aa: CASSYDGADYGYTF
v_gene: TRBV6-5
j_gene: TRBJ1-2

CDR3aa: CASSLALRETEAFF
v_gene: TRBV7-2
j_gene: TRBJ1-1

CDR3aa: CASSLEGSGNQPQHF
v_gene: TRBV5-1
j_gene: TRBJ1-5

CDR3aa: CASSDRGQSYEQYF
v_gene: TRBV6-1
j_gene: TRBJ2-7

CDR3aa: CASSETGIPRTEAFF
v_gene: TRBV2
j_gene: TRBJ1-1

CDR3aa: CASSPPGTGITSNYGYTF
v_gene: TRBV5-1
j_gene: TRBJ1-2

CDR3aa: CAWSSGGYYGYTF
v_gene: TRBV30
j_gene: TRBJ1-2